This is a list of T cell receptor beta chains from one sample in a study of CD8 T cells in Susac syndrome. Each CDR3 protein gets one entry after TCRdb re-called the immunoSEQ multiplex PCR reads with MiXCR. The sample lists tens of thousands of distinct CDR3 sequences; 93% were seen once. Material: CD4+ T cells from PBMCs. These receptors all stem from a human donor with Susac syndrome. Each CDR3 is given with its conserved first and last residue. Each record gives: clone size, V gene, J gene, D gene, CDR3 protein, CDR3 DNA. The D gene is left open where the match is weak. Only some rows state a clone size, as once, few, many or a class for expanded clones.

>NA|TRBV18|TRBJ1-2|TRBD1
CASSSYDRADYGYTF
TGTGCCAGCTCATCTTACGACAGGGCTGACTATGGCTACACCTTC
>NA|TRBV28|TRBJ1-2|NA
CASSLLNRWGGYTF
TGTGCCAGCAGTTTACTCAACAGGTGGGGTGGCTACACCTTC
>NA|TRBV3-1|TRBJ1-6|TRBD1
CASRPGTGNSPLHF
TGTGCCAGCAGACCCGGGACAGGGAATTCACCCCTCCACTTT
>NA|TRBV12-3/TRBV12-4|TRBJ2-3|NA
CASSAREFGTDTQYF
TGTGCCAGCAGTGCTAGGGAGTTCGGCACAGATACGCAGTATTTT
>NA|TRBV7-9|TRBJ2-5|TRBD1
CASSFRTGTETQYF
TGTGCCAGCAGCTTTCGGACAGGGACAGAGACCCAGTACTTC
>NA|TRBV20-1|TRBJ1-4|NA
CSGQDNEKLFF
TGCAGTGGACAGGATAATGAAAAACTGTTTTTT
>NA|TRBV6-2/TRBV6-3|TRBJ1-2|TRBD1
CASSLFPGQGNGYTF
TGTGCCAGCAGTCTCTTCCCGGGACAGGGGAATGGCTACACCTTC
>NA|TRBV6-2/TRBV6-3|TRBJ1-5|TRBD1
CASSRPRGNNQPQHF
TGTGCCAGCAGCCGACCCAGGGGGAACAATCAGCCCCAGCATTTT
>once|TRBV6-2/TRBV6-3|TRBJ2-5|TRBD2
CASSLGAGGQATQYF
TGTGCCAGCAGTTTGGGAGCGGGGGGTCAAGCGACCCAGTACTTC
>NA|TRBV2|TRBJ2-4|TRBD1
CASSGGQSGRDIQYF
TGTGCCAGCAGTGGGGGACAGTCAGGCCGGGACATTCAGTACTTC
>NA|TRBV7-9|TRBJ2-7|NA
CASSLEGFATEQYF
TGTGCCAGCAGCTTAGAAGGTTTCGCGACCGAGCAGTACTTC
>NA|TRBV14|TRBJ2-2|TRBD2
CASSARLAGFGELFF
TGTGCCAGCAGCGCGAGACTAGCGGGGTTCGGGGAGCTGTTTTTT
>NA|TRBV7-2|TRBJ2-3|TRBD2
CASSSSGPRGDTQYF
TGTGCCAGCAGCTCATCGGGCCCGCGGGGGGATACGCAGTATTTT
>NA|TRBV7-6|TRBJ2-7|NA
CASSPRLTGLMSYEQYF
TGTGCCAGCAGCCCAAGGTTGACAGGCCTAATGTCCTACGAGCAGTACTTC
>NA|TRBV24-1|TRBJ2-3|TRBD2
CATSPAGGMDTQYF
TGTGCCACCAGTCCAGCGGGGGGCATGGATACGCAGTATTTT
>NA|TRBV7-9|TRBJ1-1|TRBD1
CATATGTMNTEAFF
TGTGCCACCGCGACAGGGACTATGAACACTGAAGCTTTCTTT
>NA|TRBV7-5|TRBJ2-7|NA
CISVSEAPRGTAYEQYF
NA
>NA|TRBV7-2|TRBJ1-5|NA
CASSTLIGGGQPQHF
TGTGCCAGCAGCACCCTGATCGGGGGAGGACAGCCCCAGCATTTT
>NA|TRBV27|TRBJ2-2|NA
CASSLSDPGELFF
TGTGCCAGCAGCCTGTCGGACCCCGGGGAGCTGTTTTTT
>NA|TRBV10-3|TRBJ2-3|NA
CAISDAGDTDTQYF
TGTGCCATCAGTGACGCAGGGGACACAGATACGCAGTATTTT
>NA|TRBV20-1|TRBJ1-6|NA
CSASRNSPLHF
TGCAGTGCTAGTAGGAATTCACCCCTCCACTTT
>NA|TRBV29-1|TRBJ1-3|NA
CSADSSGNTIYF
TGCAGCGCCGACAGTTCTGGAAACACCATATATTTT
>NA|TRBV11-3|TRBJ2-7|TRBD1
CASSLGTATSYEQYF
TGTGCCAGCAGCCTGGGGACAGCGACCTCCTACGAGCAGTACTTC
>NA|TRBV28|TRBJ2-7|NA
CASSSDSPYEQYF
TGTGCCAGCAGTTCCGACAGCCCCTACGAGCAGTACTTC
>NA|TRBV7-9|TRBJ1-2|NA
CASSLAGYGYTF
TGTGCCAGCAGCTTAGCAGGGTATGGCTACACCTTC
>NA|TRBV3-1|TRBJ2-1|NA
CASSQLGANNEQFF
TGTGCCAGCAGCCAATTGGGGGCCAACAATGAGCAGTTCTTC
>NA|TRBV7-6|TRBJ1-6|NA
CASSLQRGTSPLHF
TGTGCCAGCAGCTTACAGAGGGGAACCTCACCCCTCCACTTT
>NA|TRBV12-3/TRBV12-4|TRBJ1-2|NA
CASTRPSLYGYTF
TGTGCCAGCACCAGGCCATCACTCTATGGCTACACCTTC
>NA|TRBV3-1|TRBJ2-7|NA
CASSQGGQVSTEQYF
TGTGCCAGCAGCCAAGGTGGTCAGGTGTCCACCGAGCAGTACTTC
>NA|TRBV28|TRBJ2-7|TRBD1
CASSLSGQGIEYEQYF
TGTGCCAGCAGTTTATCCGGACAGGGGATTGAGTACGAGCAGTACTTC
>few|TRBV19|TRBJ1-2|NA
CASSIRGSGYTF
TGTGCCAGTAGTATAAGGGGCTCTGGCTACACCTTC
>NA|TRBV10-3|TRBJ1-2|TRBD1
CAISGQGDYGYTF
TGTGCCATCAGTGGACAGGGCGACTATGGCTACACCTTC
>NA|TRBV6-5|TRBJ2-5|TRBD2
CASSLGTSGVYQETQYF
TGTGCCAGCAGTTTAGGGACTAGCGGAGTATACCAAGAGACCCAGTACTTC
>NA|TRBV7-2|TRBJ1-6|NA
CASSPHQGYLNSPLHF
TGTGCCAGCAGCCCTCATCAGGGGTACCTTAATTCACCCCTCCACTTT
>NA|TRBV7-2|TRBJ2-7|TRBD1
CASSSRQGRDEQYF
TGTGCCAGCAGCTCTAGACAGGGGCGGGACGAGCAGTACTTC
>NA|TRBV12-3/TRBV12-4|TRBJ1-1|NA
CASSLALSRGTEAFF
TGTGCCAGCAGTTTAGCACTGTCCCGGGGAACTGAAGCTTTCTTT
>NA|TRBV6-2/TRBV6-3|TRBJ1-2|TRBD1
CASRQGAYGYTF
TGTGCCAGCAGACAGGGGGCATATGGCTACACCTTC
>once|TRBV28|TRBJ2-7|TRBD1
CASSLQGAGEQYF
TGTGCCAGCAGTTTGCAGGGGGCAGGCGAGCAGTACTTC
>once|TRBV7-2|TRBJ2-1|TRBD1
CASSSKTGGSGEQFF
TGTGCCAGCAGCTCCAAGACAGGGGGATCGGGTGAGCAGTTCTTC